The clone carrying this TCR beta chain was found many times. The germline V gene encodes CDR1 SNHLY and CDR2 FYNNEI. V lost 7 bases and J 5 bases, leaving 12 bases between the germline ends. The length of the CDR3 is 12 residues. The record originates from a study of T cells in Graves' hyperthyroidism and ophthalmopathy. The TCR beta CDR3 regions underwent amplification using RNA transcripts as the source. Using the HTBI primer set, a first-round RT-PCR was run on the TCR CDR3. Each CDR3 protein gets one entry after TCRdb re-called the multiplex PCR reads with MiXCR. The data contain around 340,000 distinct CDR3 sequences, roughly 18% of them singletons.

The TCR comes from a woman in her 40s with Graves' ophthalmopathy. This chain connects TRBV2 to TRBJ2-7, with D maybe TRBD2 (6 bases). What was sequenced was blood. The CDR3 coding sequence is TGTGCCAGCAACGGAGGGGCCCACGAGCAGTACTTC. Translating gives CASNGGAHEQYF. The entire variable domain, with the rest obtained from reference TRBV2 and TRBJ2-7, is as follows: EPEVTQTPSHQVTQMGQEVILRCVPISNHLYFYWYRQILGQKVEFLVSFYNNEISEKSEIFDDQFSVERPDGSNFTLKIRSTKLEDSAMYFCASNGGAHEQYFGPGTRLTVT.